This T cell receptor beta chain was sequenced in a study of PD-1 blockade in classical Hodgkin lymphoma. Study information: On a schedule of every 2 weeks, patients received nivolumab 3 mg/kg intravenously.

Study results and caveats: Significant TCR diversity gains by C4D1 occurred in CD4+ but not CD8+ cells. The authors excluded patients who started nivolumab under 1 year after ASCT. Compared with healthy donors, newly diagnosed patients reportedly showed lower baseline TCR diversity.

Between the trimmed V and J ends, which lost 4 bases and 8 bases, there was a span of 11 bases. Germline V gene data show CDR1 as MNHEY and CDR2 as SVGAGI. The CDR3 loop spans 12 amino acids. Concerning this clone itself: The target antigen is unknown.

Produced via immunoSEQ multiplex PCR; TCRdb's table is partial and in-frame only. The data hold 80,000 to 100,000 clones, with over 85% observed a single time. Every patient relapsed after autologous stem cell transplantation, and brentuximab vedotin exposure varied. The TCR comes from a human donor with classical Hodgkin lymphoma. The sequences come from peripheral blood mononuclear cells (PBMCs), collected at baseline. This chain connects TRBV6-5 to TRBJ1-1; a possible D gene is TRBD1 (6 bases). CDR3 DNA sequence: TGTGCCAGCAGTTCCGTGGGGACAGAAGCTTTCTTT. This gives the protein CASSSVGTEAFF.